This passage covers 10 T cell receptor beta chains from one sample sequenced in a study of T-cell reconstitution after alpha-beta-depleted transplantation in children. Unique molecular identifiers featured in how the TCRbeta library was prepared. TCRdb independently ran MiXCR on the PCR reads; one entry per CDR3 protein. The sample carries some 840,000 distinct CDR3 sequences, around 15% recorded once. The specimen was PBMCs, mostly from graft donor cells, collected 360 days after TCRalphabeta/CD19-depleted stem cell transplant. These receptors were taken from a male patient aged 5 to 17 who had a stem cell transplant for acute lymphoblastic leukemia, so the T cells may come from the graft donor.

The rearrangement links TRBV5-1 to TRBJ2-5, with TRBD2 matching over 8 bases. Looked up from germline, CDR1 is SGHRS and CDR2 is YFSETQ. CDR3 length: 16 amino acids. V dropped 4 bases and J dropped 5; count of bases not matched to a gene: 13. CDR3 amino acids: CASSPDDPGGVETQYF. DNA for the CDR3: TGCGCCAGCAGCCCCGACGACCCGGGAGGGGTTGAGACCCAGTACTTC.

In its sample, this clonotype was seen a few times. The rearrangement links TRBV7-3 to TRBJ2-3; 11 nucleotides line up with TRBD2. V lost 1 base, J lost 1 base, and 7 bases stayed unmatched. This CDR3 has 18 amino acids. Per germline, CDR1 SGHTA and CDR2 FQGTGA. The CDR3 DNA is TGTGCCAGCAGCTTAATGACTAGCGGGATTGAAGGCACAGATACGCAGTATTTT. As protein: CASSLMTSGIEGTDTQYF.

This clonotype occurred many times. V is TRBV9 and J is TRBJ2-3; D ambiguous. V lost 2 bases and J lost 2, with 9 bases in between. The CDR3 length is 14 residues. Germline CDR1 and CDR2: SGDLS and YYNGEE. Written as DNA, the CDR3 is TGTGCCAGCAGCGTCGAACAGTCCACAGATACGCAGTATTTT. Translation: CASSVEQSTDTQYF.

The chain recombines TRBV24-1 with TRBJ2-3; possibly TRBD1 or TRBD2 for D (6 bases each). The V gene's germline CDR1 is KGHDR and CDR2 SFDVKD. CDR3 size: 14 residues. V lost 6 bases and J 2 bases, leaving 11 bases between the germline ends. CDR3 DNA sequence: TGTGCCACCAGTCTGGGGGGCCACACAGATACGCAGTATTTT. This encodes CATSLGGHTDTQYF.

The V call is TRBV18, the J call TRBJ2-7, with D perhaps TRBD1 (6 bases). The CDR3 extends over 14 amino acids. Germline V CDR1 and CDR2: KGHSH, LQKENI. Trimming left V 8 bases short and J 1 base short, with 15 bases between. For the CDR3, the DNA is TGTGCCAGCATGGGGACACACGTGTCCTACGAGCAGTACTTC. Its translation: CASMGTHVSYEQYF.

This chain joins TRBV5-8 and TRBJ1-6, with 11 bases identical to TRBD1. Trimming removed 2 bases from V and 7 bases from J; junction bases left unmatched: 5. Germline V gives CDR1 SGHTS, CDR2 YDEGEE. The CDR3 covers 16 residues. CDR3 in DNA: TGTGCCAGCAGCTTTGGACAGGGGGCGAGAAATTCACCCCTCCACTTT. This gives the protein CASSFGQGARNSPLHF.

This clonotype was counted ten times or more. The V and J genes are TRBV24-1 and TRBJ1-5, with D unclear. The V end lost 5 bases, the J end lost 3 bases, and 7 bases lay between the germline ends. The CDR3 extends over 13 amino acids. CDR1 is KGHDR, CDR2 SFDVKD, per germline. The CDR3 nucleotides are TGTGCCACCAGTGGGGCAGTCAATCAGCCCCAGCATTTT. This codes for CATSGAVNQPQHF.

This chain joins TRBV7-9 and TRBJ2-1; 11 nucleotides match TRBD2. The V gene end was trimmed by 5 bases and the J gene end by 6 bases; junction bases not matched to a gene: 6. Germline V gene data show CDR1 as SEHNR and CDR2 as FQNEAQ (reference sequence). This CDR3 is 15 amino acids long. CDR3 in DNA: TGTGCCAGCAGCATCGGACTAGCGGGTCTCAATGAGCAGTTCTTC. Translation: CASSIGLAGLNEQFF.

The V gene is TRBV19, the J gene TRBJ2-3; 7 bases agree with TRBD2. Per germline, CDR1 LNHDA and CDR2 SQIVND (reference sequence). Unmatched junction bases numbered 5, after V lost 1 base and J lost 4 bases. The CDR3 runs 15 residues. CDR3 in amino acids: CASSIAAGEADTQYF. Here the CDR3 DNA reads TGTGCCAGTAGTATAGCTGCGGGAGAGGCAGATACGCAGTATTTT.

Here the CDR3 reads CSAKTQGQGANVLTF. The CDR3 DNA reads TGCAGTGCTAAAACTCAGGGTCAAGGGGCCAACGTCCTGACTTTC. This chain joins TRBV20-1 and TRBJ2-6; maybe TRBD1 (5 bases). Germline CDR1 and CDR2: DFQATT and SNEGSKA (reference sequence). CDR3 length equals 15 residues. V lost 4 bases, J lost 4 bases, and 14 bases lay in between.